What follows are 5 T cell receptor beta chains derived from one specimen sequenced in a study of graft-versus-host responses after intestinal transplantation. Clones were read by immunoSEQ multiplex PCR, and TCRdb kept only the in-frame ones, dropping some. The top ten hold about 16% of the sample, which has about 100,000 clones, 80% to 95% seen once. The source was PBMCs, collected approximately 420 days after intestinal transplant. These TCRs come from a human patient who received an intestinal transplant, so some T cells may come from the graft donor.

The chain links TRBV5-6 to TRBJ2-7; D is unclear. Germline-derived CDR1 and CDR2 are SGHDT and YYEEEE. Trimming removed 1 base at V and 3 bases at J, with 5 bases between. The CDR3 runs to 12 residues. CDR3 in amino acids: CASSLRLYEQYF. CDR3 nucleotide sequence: TGTGCCAGCAGCTTGAGACTCTACGAGCAGTACTTC. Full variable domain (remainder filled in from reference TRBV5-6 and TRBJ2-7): DAGVTQSPTHLIKTRGQQVTLRCSPKSGHDTVSWYQQALGQGPQFIFQYYEEEERQRGNFPDRFSGHQFPNYSSELNVNALLLGDSALYLCASSLRLYEQYFGPGTRLTVT.

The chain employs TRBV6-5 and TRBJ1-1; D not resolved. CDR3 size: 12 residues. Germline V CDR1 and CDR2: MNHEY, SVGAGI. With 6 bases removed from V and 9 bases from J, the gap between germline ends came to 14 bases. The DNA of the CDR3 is TGTGCCAGCAGCACGACTGGGCGGAAAGCTTTCTTT. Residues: CASSTTGRKAFF.

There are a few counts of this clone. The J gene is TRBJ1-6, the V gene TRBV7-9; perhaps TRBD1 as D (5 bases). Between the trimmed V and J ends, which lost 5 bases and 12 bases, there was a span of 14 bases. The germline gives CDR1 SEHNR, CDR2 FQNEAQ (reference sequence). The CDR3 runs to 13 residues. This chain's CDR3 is CASSPPGPLPLHF. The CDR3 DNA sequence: TGTGCCAGCAGCCCCCCGGGGCCGCTACCCCTCCACTTT. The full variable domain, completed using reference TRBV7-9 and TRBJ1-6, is DTGVSQNPRHKITKRGQNVTFRCDPISEHNRLYWYRQTLGQGPEFLTYFQNEAQLEKSRLLSDRFSAERPKGSFSTLEIQRTEQGDSAMYLCASSPPGPLPLHFGNGTRLTVT.

CDR3 region: CASSHASGGLYEQYF. The CDR3 DNA sequence: TGCGCCAGCAGCCACGCTAGCGGGGGGTTGTACGAGCAGTACTTC. This chain joins TRBV4-1 and TRBJ2-5, with 11 bases that match TRBD2. With the DNA end fitting TRBJ2-7 better, the J assignment may be wrong. Per the germline V gene, CDR1 is MGHRA and CDR2 is YSYEKL. The CDR3 length is 15 residues.

CDR3 nucleotide sequence: TGTGCCAGCAGCTACCAGACAGGTGCGGGAAACACCATATATTTT. This sequence encodes CASSYQTGAGNTIYF. The chain uses TRBV7-8 and TRBJ1-3; possibly TRBD1 for D (6 bases). Trimming shortened V by 4 bases and J by 4 bases, and 14 bases separated the two germline ends. Looked up from germline, CDR1 is SGHVS and CDR2 is FQNEAQ. The CDR3 has 15 residues.